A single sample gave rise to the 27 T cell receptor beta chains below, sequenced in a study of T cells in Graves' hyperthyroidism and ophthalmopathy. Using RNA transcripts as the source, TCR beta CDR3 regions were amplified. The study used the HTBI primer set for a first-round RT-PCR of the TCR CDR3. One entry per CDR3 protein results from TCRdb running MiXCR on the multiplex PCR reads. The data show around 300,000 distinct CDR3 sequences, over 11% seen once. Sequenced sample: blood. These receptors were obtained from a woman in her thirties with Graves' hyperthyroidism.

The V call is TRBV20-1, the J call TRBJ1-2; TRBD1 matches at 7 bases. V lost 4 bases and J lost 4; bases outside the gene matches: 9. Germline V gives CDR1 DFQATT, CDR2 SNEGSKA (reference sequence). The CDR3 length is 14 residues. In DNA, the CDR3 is TGCAGTGCTACACCCTCGACAGGGAGCTATGGCTACACCTTC. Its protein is CSATPSTGSYGYTF.

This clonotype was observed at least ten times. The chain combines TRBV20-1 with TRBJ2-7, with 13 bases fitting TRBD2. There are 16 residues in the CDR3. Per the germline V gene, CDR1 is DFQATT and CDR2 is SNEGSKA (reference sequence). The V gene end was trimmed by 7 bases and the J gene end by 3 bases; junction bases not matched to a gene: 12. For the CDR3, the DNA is TGCAGTGTCCTCGTCCCGGGACTAGCGGGAATCTACGAGCAGTACTTC. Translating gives CSVLVPGLAGIYEQYF.

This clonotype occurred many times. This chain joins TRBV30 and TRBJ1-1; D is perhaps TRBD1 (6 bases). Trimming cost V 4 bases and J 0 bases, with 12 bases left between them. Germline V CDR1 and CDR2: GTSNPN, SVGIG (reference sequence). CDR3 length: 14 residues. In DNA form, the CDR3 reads TGTGCCTGGACCCCGGGGGGCTTGAACACTGAAGCTTTCTTT. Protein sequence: CAWTPGGLNTEAFF.

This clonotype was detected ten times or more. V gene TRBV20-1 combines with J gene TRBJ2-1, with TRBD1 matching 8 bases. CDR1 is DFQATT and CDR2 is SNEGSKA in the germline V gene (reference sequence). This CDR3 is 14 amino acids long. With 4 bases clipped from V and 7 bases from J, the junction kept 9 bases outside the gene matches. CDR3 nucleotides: TGCAGTGCTACGCAGGGGGCGAAGGGGAATGAGCAGTTCTTC. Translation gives CSATQGAKGNEQFF.

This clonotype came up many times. The CDR3 region has the DNA TGTGCCAGCAGCGTCCGACTAGCGGGAGGGCCCCATGAGCAGTTCTTC. It yields the protein CASSVRLAGGPHEQFF. This chain links TRBV5-8 with TRBJ2-1; 14 bases map to TRBD2. In germline, CDR1 is SGHTS, CDR2 YDEGEE. V gave up 4 bases and J gave up 8 bases; unmatched junction bases: 8. This CDR3 contains 16 residues.

CDR3 coding DNA: TGTGCCACCAGCCCACTGGCGGGACAGGCGACTTATAGCAATCAGCCCCAGCATTTT. This encodes CATSPLAGQATYSNQPQHF. V is TRBV15 and J is TRBJ1-5, with 8 bases identical to TRBD1. Germline V lookup: CDR1 LNHNV, CDR2 YYDKDF (reference sequence). The CDR3 has 19 amino acids. Losses at the gene ends were 5 bases for V and 0 bases for J; bases not matched to a gene: 15.

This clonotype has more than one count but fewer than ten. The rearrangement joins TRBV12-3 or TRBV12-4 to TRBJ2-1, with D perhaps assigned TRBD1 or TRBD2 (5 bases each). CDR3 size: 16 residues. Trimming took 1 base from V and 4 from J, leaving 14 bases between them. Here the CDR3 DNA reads TGTGCCAGCAGTTTAGGGCCTGAGGGGTCGTACAATGAGCAGTTCTTC. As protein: CASSLGPEGSYNEQFF.

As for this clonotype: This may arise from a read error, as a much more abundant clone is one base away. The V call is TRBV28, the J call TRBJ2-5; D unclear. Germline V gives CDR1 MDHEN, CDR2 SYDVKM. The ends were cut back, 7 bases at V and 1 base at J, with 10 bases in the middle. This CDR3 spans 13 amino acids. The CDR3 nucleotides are TGTGCCAGCATGTGGGGTCCCCAAGAGACCCAGTACTTC. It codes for CASMWGPQETQYF.

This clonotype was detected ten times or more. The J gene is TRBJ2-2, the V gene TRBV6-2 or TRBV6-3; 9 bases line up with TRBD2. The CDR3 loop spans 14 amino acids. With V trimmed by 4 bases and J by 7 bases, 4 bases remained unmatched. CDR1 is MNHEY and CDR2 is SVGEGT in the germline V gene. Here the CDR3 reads CASSLLAGVGELFF. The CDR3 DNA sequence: TGTGCCAGCAGTTTACTAGCGGGTGTCGGGGAGCTGTTTTTT.

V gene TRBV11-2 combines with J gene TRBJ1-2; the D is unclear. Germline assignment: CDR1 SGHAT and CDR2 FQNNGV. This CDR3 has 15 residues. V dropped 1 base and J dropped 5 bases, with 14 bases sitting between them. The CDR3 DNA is TGTGCCAGCAGCTTAGGTGGCAAAGGCCTTTATGGCTACACCTTC. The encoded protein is CASSLGGKGLYGYTF. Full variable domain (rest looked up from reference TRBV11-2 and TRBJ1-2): EAGVAQSPRYKIIEKRQSVAFWCNPISGHATLYWYQQILGQGPKLLIQFQNNGVVDDSQLPKDRFSAERLKGVDSTLKIQPAKLEDSAVYLCASSLGGKGLYGYTFGSGTRLTVV.

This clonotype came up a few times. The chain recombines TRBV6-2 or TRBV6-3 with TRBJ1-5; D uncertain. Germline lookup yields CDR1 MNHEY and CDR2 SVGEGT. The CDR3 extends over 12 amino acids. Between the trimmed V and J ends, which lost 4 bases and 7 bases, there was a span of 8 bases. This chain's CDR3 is CASSSPRQPQHF. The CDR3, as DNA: TGTGCCAGCAGTTCCCCTAGGCAGCCCCAGCATTTT.

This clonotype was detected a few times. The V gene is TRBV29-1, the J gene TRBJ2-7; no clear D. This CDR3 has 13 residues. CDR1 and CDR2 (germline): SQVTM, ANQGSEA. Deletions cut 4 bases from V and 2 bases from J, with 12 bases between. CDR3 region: CSVAWRTTYEQYF. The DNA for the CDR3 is TGCAGCGTTGCGTGGCGGACGACCTACGAGCAGTACTTC.

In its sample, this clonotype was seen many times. CDR3 in amino acids: CASSSLTGGSYEQYF. In DNA, the CDR3 is TGTGCCAGCAGCTCCTTGACAGGGGGCTCCTACGAGCAGTACTTC. The J gene is TRBJ2-7, the V gene TRBV11-2; 9 nucleotides agree with TRBD1. This CDR3 has 15 amino acids. From germline, CDR1 is SGHAT and CDR2 FQNNGV. Trimming at V came to 4 bases and at J to 0 bases, leaving 4 bases not matched to a gene.

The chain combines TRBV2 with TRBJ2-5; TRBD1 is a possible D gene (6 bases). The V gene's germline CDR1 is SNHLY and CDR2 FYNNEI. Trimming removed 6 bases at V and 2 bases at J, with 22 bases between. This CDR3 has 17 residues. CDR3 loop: CASRKFSLGGLQETQYF. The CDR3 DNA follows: TGTGCCAGCAGGAAGTTCTCGCTTGGGGGCCTGCAAGAGACCCAGTACTTC. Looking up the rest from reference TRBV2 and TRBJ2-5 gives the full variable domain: EPEVTQTPSHQVTQMGQEVILRCVPISNHLYFYWYRQILGQKVEFLVSFYNNEISEKSEIFDDQFSVERPDGSNFTLKIRSTKLEDSAMYFCASRKFSLGGLQETQYFGPGTRLLVL.

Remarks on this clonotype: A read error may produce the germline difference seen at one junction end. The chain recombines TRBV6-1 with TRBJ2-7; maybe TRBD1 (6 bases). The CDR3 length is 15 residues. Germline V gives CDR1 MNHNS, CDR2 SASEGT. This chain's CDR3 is CASRPLGDKNYGQYF. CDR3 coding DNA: TGTGCCAGCAGACCGCTCGGGGACAAGAACTACGGGCAGTACTTC.

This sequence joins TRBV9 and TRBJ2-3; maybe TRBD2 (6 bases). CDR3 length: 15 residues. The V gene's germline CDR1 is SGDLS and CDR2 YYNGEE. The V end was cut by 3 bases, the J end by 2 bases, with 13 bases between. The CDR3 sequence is CASSETSSTTDTQYF. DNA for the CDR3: TGTGCCAGCAGCGAAACTAGCAGTACCACAGATACGCAGTATTTT.

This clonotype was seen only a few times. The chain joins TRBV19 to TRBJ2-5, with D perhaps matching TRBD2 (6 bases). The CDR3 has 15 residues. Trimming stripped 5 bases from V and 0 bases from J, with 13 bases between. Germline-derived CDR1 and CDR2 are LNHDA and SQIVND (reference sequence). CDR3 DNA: TGTGCCAGTAGTGCGGGCCTAGCGCACCAAGAGACCCAGTACTTC. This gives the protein CASSAGLAHQETQYF.

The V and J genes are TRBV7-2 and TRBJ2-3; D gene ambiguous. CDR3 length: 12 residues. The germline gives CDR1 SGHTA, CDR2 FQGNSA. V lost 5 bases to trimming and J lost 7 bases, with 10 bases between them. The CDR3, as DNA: TGTGCCAGCAGCGCAACGGCCTATACGCAGTATTTT. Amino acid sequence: CASSATAYTQYF.

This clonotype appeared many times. The chain's CDR3 is CASTYLPGTGHNRELFF. CDR3 DNA: TGTGCCAGTACCTATCTCCCCGGGACCGGGCACAACAGGGAGCTGTTTTTT. The chain recombines TRBV19 with TRBJ2-2; perhaps D is TRBD1 or TRBD2 (5 bases each). The V end lost 7 bases, the J end lost 9 bases, and 27 bases lay between the germline ends. This CDR3 comprises 17 residues. The germline gives CDR1 LNHDA, CDR2 SQIVND (reference sequence).

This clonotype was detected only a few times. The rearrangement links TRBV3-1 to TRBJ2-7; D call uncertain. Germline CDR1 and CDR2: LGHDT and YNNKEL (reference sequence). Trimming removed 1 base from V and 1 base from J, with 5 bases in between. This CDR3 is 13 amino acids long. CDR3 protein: CASSQASSYEQYF. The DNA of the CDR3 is TGTGCCAGCAGCCAAGCCAGTTCCTACGAGCAGTACTTC.

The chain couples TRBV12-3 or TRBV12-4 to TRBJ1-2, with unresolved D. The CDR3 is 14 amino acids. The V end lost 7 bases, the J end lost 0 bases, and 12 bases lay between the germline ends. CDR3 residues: CASNQHGSNYGYTF. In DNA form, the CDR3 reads TGTGCCAGCAATCAACATGGTTCTAACTATGGCTACACCTTC.

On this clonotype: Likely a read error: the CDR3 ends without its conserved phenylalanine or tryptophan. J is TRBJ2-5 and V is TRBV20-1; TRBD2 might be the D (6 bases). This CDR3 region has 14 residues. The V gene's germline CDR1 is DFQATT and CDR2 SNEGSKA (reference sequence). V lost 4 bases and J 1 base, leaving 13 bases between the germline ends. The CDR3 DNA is TGCAGTGCTACCCTACCGGGACTCCAAGAGACCCAGTACCTC. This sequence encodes CSATLPGLQETQYL.

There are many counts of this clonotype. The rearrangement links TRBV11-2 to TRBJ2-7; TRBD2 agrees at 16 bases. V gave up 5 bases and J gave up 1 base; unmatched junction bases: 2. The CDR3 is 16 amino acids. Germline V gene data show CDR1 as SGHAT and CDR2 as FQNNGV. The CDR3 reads CASSPGLAGGSYEQYF. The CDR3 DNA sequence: TGTGCCAGCAGCCCGGGACTAGCGGGAGGGTCCTACGAGCAGTACTTC.

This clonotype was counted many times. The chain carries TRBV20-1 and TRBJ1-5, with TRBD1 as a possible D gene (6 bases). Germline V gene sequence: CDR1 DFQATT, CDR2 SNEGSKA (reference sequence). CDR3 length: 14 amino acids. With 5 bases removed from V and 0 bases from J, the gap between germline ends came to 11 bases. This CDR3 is CSAAGQYSNQPQHF. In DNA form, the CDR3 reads TGCAGTGCTGCTGGACAGTATAGCAATCAGCCCCAGCATTTT.

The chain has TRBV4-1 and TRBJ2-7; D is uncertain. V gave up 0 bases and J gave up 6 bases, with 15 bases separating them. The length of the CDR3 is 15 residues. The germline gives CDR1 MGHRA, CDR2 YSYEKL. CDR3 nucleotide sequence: TGCGCCAGCAGCCAAGATCCGGAGATCTTCGTCGAGCAGTACTTC. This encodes CASSQDPEIFVEQYF.

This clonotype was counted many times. CDR3 DNA: TGCAGTGCTAGAGCCTCGTACCAAGAGACCCAGTACTTC. Its translation is CSARASYQETQYF. This chain links TRBV20-1 with TRBJ2-5; D is uncertain. Trimming removed 1 base from V and 0 bases from J, with 6 bases in between. This CDR3 has 13 residues. Germline CDR1 DFQATT, CDR2 SNEGSKA (reference sequence).

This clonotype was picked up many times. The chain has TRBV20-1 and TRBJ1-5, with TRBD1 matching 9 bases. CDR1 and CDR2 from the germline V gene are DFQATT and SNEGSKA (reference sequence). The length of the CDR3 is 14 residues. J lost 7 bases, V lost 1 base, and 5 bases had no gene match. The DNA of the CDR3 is TGCAGTGCTAGAGGGACAGGGGTACGGCAGCCCCAGCATTTT. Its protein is CSARGTGVRQPQHF.